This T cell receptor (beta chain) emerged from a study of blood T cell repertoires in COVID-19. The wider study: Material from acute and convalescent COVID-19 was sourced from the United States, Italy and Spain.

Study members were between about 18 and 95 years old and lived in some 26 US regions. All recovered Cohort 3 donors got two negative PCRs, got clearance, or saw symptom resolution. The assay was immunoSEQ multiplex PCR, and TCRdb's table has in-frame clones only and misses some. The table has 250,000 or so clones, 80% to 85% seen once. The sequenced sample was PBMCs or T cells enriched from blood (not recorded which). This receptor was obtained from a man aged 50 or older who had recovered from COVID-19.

The CDR3 loop reads CASSQEFGRVEKLFF. The CDR3 DNA is TGCGCCAGCAGCCAAGAATTCGGGAGGGTTGAAAAACTGTTTTTT. The rearrangement links TRBV4-1 to TRBJ1-4; D remains ambiguous. V dropped 0 bases and J dropped 7 bases, with 12 bases sitting between them. This CDR3 is built from 15 residues. In germline, CDR1 is MGHRA, CDR2 YSYEKL.